The present T cell receptor beta chain was sequenced within a study of early stage breast cancer tumors. At the level of the study: Approximately 10-fold was the mean read coverage per sample.

Enough DNA from normal breast tissue often took roughly 85-310 mg. This clone has a handful of counts. Some clones are missing from TCRdb's copy, which holds only in-frame ones; the method was immunoSEQ multiplex PCR. The sample lists more than 1,200 clones, around 77% occurring once. The CDR3 has 14 amino acids. Germline loops: CDR1 SGHTS, CDR2 YDEGEE. V dropped 5 bases and J dropped 4; count of bases not matched to a gene: 5. Sequenced material: normal breast tissue next to the tumor. The receptor's source is a person aged 45-60 years with breast cancer. The chain is built from TRBV5-8 and TRBJ1-5; TRBD1 agrees at 8 bases. For the CDR3, the DNA is TGTGCCAGCAGGTCGGACAGGGCGAATCAGCCCCAGCATTTT. Protein product: CASRSDRANQPQHF. Full variable domain (rest looked up from reference TRBV5-8 and TRBJ1-5): EAGVTQSPTHLIKTRGQQATLRCSPISGHTSVYWYQQALGLGLQFLLWYDEGEERNRGNFPPRFSGRQFPNYSSELNVNALELEDSALYLCASRSDRANQPQHFGDGTRLSIL.